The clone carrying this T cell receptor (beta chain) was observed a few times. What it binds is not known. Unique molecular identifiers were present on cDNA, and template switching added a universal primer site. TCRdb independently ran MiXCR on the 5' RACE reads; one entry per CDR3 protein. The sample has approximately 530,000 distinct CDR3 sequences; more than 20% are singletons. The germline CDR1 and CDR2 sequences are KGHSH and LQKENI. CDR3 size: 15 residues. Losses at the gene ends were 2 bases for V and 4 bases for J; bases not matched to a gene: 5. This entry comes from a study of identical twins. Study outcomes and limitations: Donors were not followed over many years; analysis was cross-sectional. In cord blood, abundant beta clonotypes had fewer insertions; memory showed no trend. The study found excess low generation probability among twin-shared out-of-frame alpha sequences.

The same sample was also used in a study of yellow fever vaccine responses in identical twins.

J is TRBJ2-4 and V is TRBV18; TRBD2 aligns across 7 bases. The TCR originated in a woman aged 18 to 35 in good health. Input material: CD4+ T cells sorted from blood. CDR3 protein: CASSPILADKNIQYF. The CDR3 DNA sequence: TGTGCCAGCTCACCAATCCTAGCGGATAAAAACATTCAGTACTTC.